This is a list of T cell receptor beta chains from one sample in a study of blood T cell repertoires in COVID-19. Data came from immunoSEQ multiplex PCR; TCRdb stores just in-frame clones and leaves some out. The repertoire has under 150,000 clones, over 80% of them found once; the top ten carry nearly 3%. Material for sequencing was peripheral blood. Receptors were obtained from a woman between 40 and 55 years old with active or convalescent COVID-19. The CDR3 runs from the conserved cysteine through the conserved F or W. D genes are given only for firm matches. Not every row has a clone size; where given, it reads once, few, many or a size class.

d_call	clone_size	v_call	j_call	cdr3_nt	cdr3_aa
NA	NA	TRBV3-1/TRBV3-2	TRBJ1-5	TGTGCCAGCAGCCAAGCCCCCCTCGGAGGCAATCAGCCCCAGCATTTT	CASSQAPLGGNQPQHF
NA	NA	TRBV11-2	TRBJ1-2	TGTGCCAGCAGCTTAGCAATCGACAGCCCCTATGGCTACACCTTC	CASSLAIDSPYGYTF
NA	once	TRBV6-2/TRBV6-3	TRBJ2-5	TGTGCCAGCAGTCGAGGGGGGACCCAGTACTTC	CASSRGGTQYF
TRBD1	NA	TRBV19	TRBJ1-5	TGTGCCAGTACTCCGACAGGGGTTGGAAGCAATCAGCCCCAGCATTTT	CASTPTGVGSNQPQHF
TRBD1	NA	TRBV6-1	TRBJ1-1	TGTGCCAGCACCACAGGGGCTGAAGCTTTCTTT	CASTTGAEAFF
NA	once	TRBV15	TRBJ1-5	TGTGCCACCAGGCGGATGGCAAATCAGCCCCAGCATTTT	CATRRMANQPQHF
NA	NA	TRBV18	TRBJ1-2	TGTGCCAGCTCACCACAGGGGCCCGAATTAAACTATGGCTACACCTTC	CASSPQGPELNYGYTF
TRBD1	NA	TRBV19	TRBJ1-2	TGTGCCAGTAGTATCGGGACAGGGGGATCCTATGGCTACACCTTC	CASSIGTGGSYGYTF
NA	NA	TRBV19	TRBJ1-1	TGTGCCAGTAGTATAGATGGAGGCTCTGAAGCTTTCTTT	CASSIDGGSEAFF
NA	NA	TRBV6-2/TRBV6-3	TRBJ1-2	TGTGCCAGCAGTTACTCGATTGAACGTCTATATGGCTACACCTTC	CASSYSIERLYGYTF
NA	NA	TRBV4-1	TRBJ1-1	TGCGCCAGCAGCCTGGGCCCCACCAAAGCGAACACTGAAGCTTTCTTT	CASSLGPTKANTEAFF
TRBD1	NA	TRBV12-5	TRBJ1-1	TGTGCTAGTGGCCCAACCGGGACAGGGACAAACACTGAAGCTTTCTTT	CASGPTGTGTNTEAFF
TRBD1	NA	TRBV5-1	TRBJ2-3	TGCGCCAGCACTGACAGGGGAGTCCCAGATACGCAGTATTTT	CASTDRGVPDTQYF
NA	few	TRBV29-1	TRBJ2-1	TGCAGCGTTCCCTTCCAGGGTAGCAACAATGAGCAGTTCTTC	CSVPFQGSNNEQFF
NA	NA	TRBV27	TRBJ1-5	TGTGCCAGCAGTCTCAGGGGCACCGGGGGCAATCAGCCCCAGCATTTT	CASSLRGTGGNQPQHF
NA	NA	TRBV5-6	TRBJ1-2	TGTGCCAGCAGCTTAGGCCTACAGAATTATGGCTACACCTTC	CASSLGLQNYGYTF
NA	NA	TRBV6-5	TRBJ2-1	TGTGCCAGCATTGGACAGCGGGGAGGGTTCGATGAGCAGTTCTTC	CASIGQRGGFDEQFF
TRBD2	NA	TRBV5-4	TRBJ2-2	TGTGCCAGCAGCTTAGCGGGGAGTAACACCGGGGAGCTGTTTTTT	CASSLAGSNTGELFF
TRBD1	NA	TRBV28	TRBJ2-7	TGTGCCAGCAGTTTGAGCCGACAGGGCACCTACGAGCAGTACTTC	CASSLSRQGTYEQYF
NA	NA	TRBV3-1/TRBV3-2	TRBJ1-2	TGTGCCAGCAGCCCCGCAGGGCGCGGCTACACCTTC	CASSPAGRGYTF
NA	NA	TRBV11-2	TRBJ1-2	TGTGCCAGCAGCTTACGGAGGCCGGGGAGGGGTTTTGGCTACACCTTC	CASSLRRPGRGFGYTF
NA	NA	TRBV6-6	TRBJ1-1	TGTGCCAGCAGTTTAGATCTACCCGCTGAAGCTTTCTTT	CASSLDLPAEAFF
TRBD1	NA	TRBV14	TRBJ1-1	TGTGCCAGCAGCCGGGACAGGGGGACTGAAGCTTTCTTT	CASSRDRGTEAFF
TRBD1	once	TRBV5-1	TRBJ1-2	TGCGCCAGCAGCTTGGAATTGGGACAGTATGGCTACACCTTC	CASSLELGQYGYTF
TRBD2	NA	TRBV19	TRBJ2-1	TGTGCCAGTAGTACCCCTAGCGGATACTACAATGAGCAGTTCTTC	CASSTPSGYYNEQFF
TRBD1	NA	TRBV10-3	TRBJ1-1	TGTGCCATCAGTGAGCCGGGGGACAGGTGGGCAGCTTTCTTT	CAISEPGDRWAAFF
NA	NA	TRBV6-5	TRBJ1-1	TGTGCCAGCAGTTACTCCGGTTCGAACACTGAAGCTTTCTTT	CASSYSGSNTEAFF
TRBD1	NA	TRBV28	TRBJ1-2	TGTGCCAGCAGTTTCTTCTTGGACAGGGCGGATGACTACACCTTC	CASSFFLDRADDYTF
NA	NA	TRBV11-2	TRBJ2-1	TGTGCCAGCAGCCCGGACAGGGTAGCGGGGCAGTTCTTC	CASSPDRVAGQFF
NA	NA	TRBV27	TRBJ2-1	TGTGCCAGCAGTTTATCCCCCCCTTCGGGTGAGCAGTTCTTC	CASSLSPPSGEQFF
TRBD1	NA	TRBV5-1	TRBJ2-3	TGCGCCAGCAGTTACGACAGGGCTAGCACAGATACGCAGTATTTT	CASSYDRASTDTQYF